What follows describes a single TCR beta chain. What it binds is unknown. The sample is drawn from a study of cytomegalovirus exposure and HLA in healthy donors. General study points: The TCR clusters that emerged in the first cohort tended, a later analysis found, to co-occur in the 110 or so validation repertoires. Researchers counted approximately 160 TCR beta chains as cytomegalovirus-associated.

Libraries were prepared by immunoSEQ multiplex PCR; TCRdb keeps only in-frame clonotypes and omits some of them. The sample includes approximately 71,000 clones, about 94% of them seen just once. The sequence came from a woman aged 18-30 years in good health and CMV-seronegative. The sequencing input was PBMCs.

CDR3 sequence reads: CASTRDISNYGYTF. The CDR3 DNA reads TGTGCCAGCACCAGGGACATTTCTAACTATGGCTACACCTTC. The rearrangement links TRBV6-6 to TRBJ1-2, with D possibly being TRBD1 (6 bases). Germline V gene sequence: CDR1 MNHNY, CDR2 SVGAGI (reference sequence). This CDR3 region has 14 residues. V lost 7 bases and J 0 bases, leaving 12 bases between the germline ends.